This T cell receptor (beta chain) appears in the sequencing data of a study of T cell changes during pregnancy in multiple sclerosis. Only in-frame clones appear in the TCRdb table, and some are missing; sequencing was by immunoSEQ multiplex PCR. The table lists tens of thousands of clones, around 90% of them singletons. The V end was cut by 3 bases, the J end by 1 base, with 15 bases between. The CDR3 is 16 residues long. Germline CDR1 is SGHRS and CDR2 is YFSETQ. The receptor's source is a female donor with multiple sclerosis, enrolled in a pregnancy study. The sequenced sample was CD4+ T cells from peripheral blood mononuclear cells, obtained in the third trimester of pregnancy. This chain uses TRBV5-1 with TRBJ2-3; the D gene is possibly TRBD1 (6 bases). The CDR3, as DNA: TGCGCCAGCAGCTCATCAGGGGACCCCGGCACAGATACGCAGTATTTT. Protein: CASSSSGDPGTDTQYF.